This is a list of T cell receptor beta chains from one sample in a study of response to subunit inactivated influenza vaccine. TCRdb re-derived calls from the RT-PCR reads in MiXCR, one entry per CDR3 protein. The table includes hundreds of thousands of distinct CDR3 sequences, roughly 20% detected once. The material sequenced was PBMCs from blood, taken 4 to 6 days after vaccination. These receptors all come from a man aged 50 to 59 who received an inactivated influenza vaccine. Both conserved end residues are part of each CDR3. D genes are given only for firm matches. Some rows mark clone size as missing; the rest say once, few, many or name a class of expanded clone.

CDR3 DNA	CDR3 protein	J gene	clone size	D gene	V gene
TGCAGTGCTAGCGACTCGGGACAGGTTCGCAATGAGCAGTTCTTC	CSASDSGQVRNEQFF	TRBJ2-1	few	TRBD1	TRBV20-1
TGCAGTGCTGGCAAGATCACTGAAGCTTTCTTT	CSAGKITEAFF	TRBJ1-1	NA	NA	TRBV20-1
TGTGCCAGCAGCCTGGGACGGGTACATGGCTACACCTTC	CASSLGRVHGYTF	TRBJ1-2	few	NA	TRBV6-1
TGTGCCAGCAGTTACCCGTTTAGCGGGGGGGCGAACACCGGGGAGCTGTTTTTT	CASSYPFSGGANTGELFF	TRBJ2-2	few	TRBD2	TRBV6-5
TGTGCCAGTTCCGTGGAGGGAAATCAGCCCCAGCATTTT	CASSVEGNQPQHF	TRBJ1-5	NA	NA	TRBV19
TGTGCCAGCACCCTTCCTGACAGACGACGCTATGGCTACACCTTC	CASTLPDRRRYGYTF	TRBJ1-2	many	NA	TRBV5-6
TGTGCCATCAGTAGAGGTGAGACAGCCACCTACGAGCAGTACTTC	CAISRGETATYEQYF	TRBJ2-7	NA	NA	TRBV10-3
TGCGCCAGCGCCGGACAGGGAGAGAGTGGCTACACCTTC	CASAGQGESGYTF	TRBJ1-2	few	TRBD1	TRBV5-1
TGTGCCAGCAGCTTAGGGGGAGCGGCACGCGGAGTTGAGCAGTACTTC	CASSLGGAARGVEQYF	TRBJ2-7	NA	NA	TRBV7-2
TGCGCCAGCAGCTTGGGGACTAGCGCCCATAATGAGCAGTTCTTC	CASSLGTSAHNEQFF	TRBJ2-1	NA	TRBD2	TRBV5-1
TGTGCCAGCAGTTTCAACACAAACCCCAGCACAGATACGCAGTATTTT	CASSFNTNPSTDTQYF	TRBJ2-3	few	NA	TRBV6-5
TGTGCCAGCAGTTTTCCTGGGACAGGCACAGATACGCAGTATTTT	CASSFPGTGTDTQYF	TRBJ2-3	few	TRBD1	TRBV28
TGCAGTGCTAGACCGTCCGGCGGGAGCTCCTACAATGAGCAGTTCTTC	CSARPSGGSSYNEQFF	TRBJ2-1	many	TRBD2	TRBV20-1
TGTGCCACCACCAACCCGGGGAAAACCGGGGAGCTGTTTTTT	CATTNPGKTGELFF	TRBJ2-2	NA	NA	TRBV15
TGCAGTGCGCCGGGACGAGACAATCAGCCCCAGCATTTT	CSAPGRDNQPQHF	TRBJ1-5	few	NA	TRBV20-1
TGTGCCAGCAGGACAGGAGGCCTTAGCAATCAGCCCCAGCATTTT	CASRTGGLSNQPQHF	TRBJ1-5	NA	NA	TRBV28
TGTGCCAGCAGTTTCGTCTTGAGGAACAGCGCCTACGAGCAGTACTTC	CASSFVLRNSAYEQYF	TRBJ2-7	NA	NA	TRBV12-3/TRBV12-4
TGTGCCAGCAGTTTATGGAGGGGCGTCTCCTACGAGCAGTACTTC	CASSLWRGVSYEQYF	TRBJ2-7	few	NA	TRBV28
TGTGCCAGCAGTTTACGTATCTATGAGCAGTTCTTC	CASSLRIYEQFF	TRBJ2-1	once	NA	TRBV12-3/TRBV12-4
TGTGCCACCAGCAGAGATCGTCAGGGCCATCAGCCCCAGCATTTT	CATSRDRQGHQPQHF	TRBJ1-5	few	NA	TRBV15
TGCGCCAGCAGCTTGACACCTTTCACAGATACGCAGTATTTT	CASSLTPFTDTQYF	TRBJ2-3	few	NA	TRBV5-1
TGCAGTGCTAGAGATGCCCTAGCGGGAAACCACAATGAGCAGTTCTTC	CSARDALAGNHNEQFF	TRBJ2-1	NA	TRBD2	TRBV20-1
TGTGCCAGCAGCTTATCCAGCGGGGTTCGCTCCTACGAGCAGTACTTC	CASSLSSGVRSYEQYF	TRBJ2-7	few	TRBD2	TRBV7-9
TGCAGTGCCGCCGGGACAGGGGGCGCAAAGACCCAGTACTTC	CSAAGTGGAKTQYF	TRBJ2-5	few	TRBD1	TRBV20-1
TGCGCCAGCAGCCAAGATCAGAGCGGGGGGTACACCGGGGAGCTGTTTTTT	CASSQDQSGGYTGELFF	TRBJ2-2	NA	TRBD2	TRBV4-3
TGCAGTGCTAGAGGGGGGGACATGTCCTACGAGCAGTACTTC	CSARGGDMSYEQYF	TRBJ2-7	few	NA	TRBV20-1
TGTGCCAGCTCACCGTCTAGCGGGACCCGGGGCGAGCAGTACTTC	CASSPSSGTRGEQYF	TRBJ2-7	NA	TRBD2	TRBV18
TGCAGTGCTAGCGGCGGGAGGGGTATAGGTACGCAGTATTTT	CSASGGRGIGTQYF	TRBJ2-3	few	TRBD2	TRBV20-1
TGTGCCAGCAGTTTATCCCTAGCGGGACTCTACGAGCAGTACTTC	CASSLSLAGLYEQYF	TRBJ2-7	NA	TRBD2	TRBV27
TGTGCCAGCAGTTACTCGATACCGGGACAGCAAGAGACCCAGTACTTC	CASSYSIPGQQETQYF	TRBJ2-5	NA	TRBD1	TRBV6-2/TRBV6-3
TGTGCCAGCACTCTCCTACAGGGGGCAGATACGCAGTATTTT	CASTLLQGADTQYF	TRBJ2-3	NA	TRBD1	TRBV2
TGTGCCAGACCAGAAGCCAAAAACATTCAGTACTTC	CARPEAKNIQYF	TRBJ2-4	many	NA	TRBV2
TGTGCCAGCGCCTCGGGGGAGAGCTCCTACAATGAGCAGTTCTTC	CASASGESSYNEQFF	TRBJ2-1	NA	NA	TRBV12-3/TRBV12-4
TGTGCCACCAGTGACGAAATAAGTGATGAGCAGTTCTTC	CATSDEISDEQFF	TRBJ2-1	NA	NA	TRBV24-1
TGCGCCAGCAGGAGGGTAGCCGGGGCCAACGTCCTGACTTTC	CASRRVAGANVLTF	TRBJ2-6	few	NA	TRBV5-1
TGTGCCAGCAGCCATCTGGGACAGGGTGCCTACGAGCAGTACTTC	CASSHLGQGAYEQYF	TRBJ2-7	many	TRBD1	TRBV4-2
TGTGCCAGCAGTATCGGACAGGCAGGCTACGAGCAGTACTTC	CASSIGQAGYEQYF	TRBJ2-7	NA	TRBD1	TRBV28
TGCGCCAGCAGACCGGGACAGGGGGCATTCAACGAGCAGTACTTC	CASRPGQGAFNEQYF	TRBJ2-7	few	TRBD1	TRBV5-1
TGTGCCAGCAGTTATGACAGCTCTGGAAACACCATATATTTT	CASSYDSSGNTIYF	TRBJ1-3	NA	NA	TRBV6-5
TGTGCCACCAGTGATCATGGTTATGAGCAGTTCTTC	CATSDHGYEQFF	TRBJ2-1	few	NA	TRBV24-1
TGTGCCAGCAGCGTAGAACTACACCAAGAGACCCAGTACTTC	CASSVELHQETQYF	TRBJ2-5	few	NA	TRBV9
TGTGCCAGCAGCTTATTCGTAGGGTTCACCGGGGAGCTGTTTTTT	CASSLFVGFTGELFF	TRBJ2-2	NA	NA	TRBV7-8
TGCAGTGCGCGCACGAGTGGGAACACTGAAGCTTTCTTT	CSARTSGNTEAFF	TRBJ1-1	NA	NA	TRBV20-1
TGTGCCAGCAGCAGATTGGAGCCGAAGAGCTCCTACAATGAGCAGTTCTTC	CASSRLEPKSSYNEQFF	TRBJ2-1	many	NA	TRBV4-2
TGTGCCAGCTCACCACCGGGGCAGCAGCGTAATGAGCAGTTCTTC	CASSPPGQQRNEQFF	TRBJ2-1	NA	NA	TRBV18
TGTGCCAGCTTTAAGGTTGGCGGGACTGAAGCTTTCTTT	CASFKVGGTEAFF	TRBJ1-1	NA	NA	TRBV2
TGTGCCAGCAGCTTAGAACGACAAATTCCCCACTACAATGAGCAGTTCTTC	CASSLERQIPHYNEQFF	TRBJ2-1	NA	NA	TRBV11-2
TGTGCCAGCAGTTACGGCCTGACTGCCCTGGCGGGCTACACCTTC	CASSYGLTALAGYTF	TRBJ1-2	few	NA	TRBV6-5
TGTGCCAGCAGTTTCTTCCGTGGCACTGAAGCTTTCTTT	CASSFFRGTEAFF	TRBJ1-1	many	NA	TRBV12-3/TRBV12-4
TGCAGTGCTAGCCTGGGGCTCCACTCCTACGAGCAGTACTTC	CSASLGLHSYEQYF	TRBJ2-7	NA	NA	TRBV20-1
TGTGCCAGCAGCTCTCTAGCGGGGGGGCGTAATGAGCAGTTCTTC	CASSSLAGGRNEQFF	TRBJ2-1	NA	TRBD2	TRBV7-2
TGCGCCAGCAGCCTCTCCGGGGGGCGTTCGGAGACCCAGTACTTC	CASSLSGGRSETQYF	TRBJ2-5	few	NA	TRBV4-1
TGCGCCAGCAGCCAAGTAAAGCTAGCGGGGGAGCACTTAGCCAAAAACATTCAGTACTTC	CASSQVKLAGEHLAKNIQYF	TRBJ2-4	few	TRBD2	TRBV4-1
TGTGCCACCAGTGGACCGGGCACAGATACGCAGTATTTT	CATSGPGTDTQYF	TRBJ2-3	few	NA	TRBV24-1
TGCAGTGCTTCAGGGACAGGGCGCAATGAGCAGTTCTTC	CSASGTGRNEQFF	TRBJ2-1	few	TRBD1	TRBV20-1
TGCAGCGTTAATGAAGGATTAAATCAGCCCCAGCATTTT	CSVNEGLNQPQHF	TRBJ1-5	NA	NA	TRBV29-1